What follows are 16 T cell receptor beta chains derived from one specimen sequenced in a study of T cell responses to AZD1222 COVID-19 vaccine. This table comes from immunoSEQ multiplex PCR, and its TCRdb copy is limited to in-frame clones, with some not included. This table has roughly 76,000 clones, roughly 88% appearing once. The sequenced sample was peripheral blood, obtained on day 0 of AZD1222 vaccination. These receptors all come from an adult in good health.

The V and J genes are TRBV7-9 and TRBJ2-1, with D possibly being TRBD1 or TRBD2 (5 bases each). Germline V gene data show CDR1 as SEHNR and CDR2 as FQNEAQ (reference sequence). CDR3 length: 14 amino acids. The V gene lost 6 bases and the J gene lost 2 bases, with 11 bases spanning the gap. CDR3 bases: TGTGCCAGCAGGAACCGGGGCCCCTACAATGAGCAGTTCTTC. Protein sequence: CASRNRGPYNEQFF.

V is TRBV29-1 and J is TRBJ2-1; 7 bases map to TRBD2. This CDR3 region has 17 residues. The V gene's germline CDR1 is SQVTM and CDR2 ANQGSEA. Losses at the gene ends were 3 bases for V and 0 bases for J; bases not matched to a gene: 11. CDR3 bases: TGCAGCGTTGACTTGAGGGGAGGGTACAGCTCCTACAATGAGCAGTTCTTC. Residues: CSVDLRGGYSSYNEQFF.

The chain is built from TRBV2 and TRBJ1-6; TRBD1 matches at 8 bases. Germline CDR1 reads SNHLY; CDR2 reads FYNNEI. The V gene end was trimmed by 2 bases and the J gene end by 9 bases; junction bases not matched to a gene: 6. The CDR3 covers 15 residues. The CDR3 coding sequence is TGTGCCAGCAGTGAATTCCGGCAGGGGGCTTCACCCCTCCACTTT. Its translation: CASSEFRQGASPLHF.

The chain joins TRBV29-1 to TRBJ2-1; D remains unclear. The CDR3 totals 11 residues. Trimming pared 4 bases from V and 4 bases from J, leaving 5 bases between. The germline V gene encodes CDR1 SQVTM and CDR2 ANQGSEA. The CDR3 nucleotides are TGCAGCGTTGCACAGTACAATGAGCAGTTCTTC. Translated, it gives CSVAQYNEQFF.

DNA of the CDR3: TGCGCCAGCAGCCCCGACAGTTTTAATGAAAAACTGTTTTTT. Translated, it gives CASSPDSFNEKLFF. The chain combines TRBV5-1 with TRBJ1-4; D might be TRBD1 (5 bases). Germline V gives CDR1 SGHRS, CDR2 YFSETQ. V gave up 4 bases and J gave up 4 bases, with 11 bases separating them. There are 14 residues in the CDR3.

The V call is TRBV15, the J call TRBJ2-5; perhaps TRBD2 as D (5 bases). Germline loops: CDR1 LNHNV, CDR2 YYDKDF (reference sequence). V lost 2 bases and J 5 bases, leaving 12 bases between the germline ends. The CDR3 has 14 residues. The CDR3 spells CATSRSRREETQYF. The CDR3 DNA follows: TGTGCCACCAGCAGATCCCGTAGGGAGGAGACCCAGTACTTC.

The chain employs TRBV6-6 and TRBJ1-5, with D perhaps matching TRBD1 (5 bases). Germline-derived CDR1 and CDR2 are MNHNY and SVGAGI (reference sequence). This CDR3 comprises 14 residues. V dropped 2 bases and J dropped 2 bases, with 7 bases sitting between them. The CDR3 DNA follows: TGTGCCAGCAGTTACGGGGACGGCAATCAGCCCCAGCATTTT. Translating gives CASSYGDGNQPQHF.

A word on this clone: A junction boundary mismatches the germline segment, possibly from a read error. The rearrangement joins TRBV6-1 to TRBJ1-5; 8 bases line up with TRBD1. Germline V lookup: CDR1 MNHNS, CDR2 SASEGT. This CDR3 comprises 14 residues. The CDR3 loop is CASSSADRAQPQHF. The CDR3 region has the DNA TGTGCCAGCAGTTCGGCGGACAGGGCTCAGCCCCAACATTTT.

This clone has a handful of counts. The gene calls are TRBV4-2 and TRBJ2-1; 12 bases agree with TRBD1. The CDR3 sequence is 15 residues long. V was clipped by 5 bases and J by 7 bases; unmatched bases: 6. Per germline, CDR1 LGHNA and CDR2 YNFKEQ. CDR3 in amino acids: CASSSRDRGLNEQFF. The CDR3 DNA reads TGTGCCAGCAGCTCCCGGGACAGGGGGCTGAATGAGCAGTTCTTC.

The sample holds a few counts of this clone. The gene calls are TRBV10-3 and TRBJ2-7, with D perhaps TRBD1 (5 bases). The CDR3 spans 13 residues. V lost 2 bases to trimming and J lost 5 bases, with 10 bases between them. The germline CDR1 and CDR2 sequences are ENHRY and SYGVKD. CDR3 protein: CAISEQGGNEQYV. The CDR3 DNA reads TGTGCCATCAGTGAGCAGGGCGGCAACGAGCAGTACGTC.

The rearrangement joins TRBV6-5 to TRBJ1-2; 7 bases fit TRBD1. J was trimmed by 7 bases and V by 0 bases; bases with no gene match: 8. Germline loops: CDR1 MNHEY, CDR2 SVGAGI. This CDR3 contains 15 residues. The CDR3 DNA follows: TGTGCCAGCAGTTACTCGTTACAGGGGAGGGCTGGCTACACCTTC. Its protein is CASSYSLQGRAGYTF.

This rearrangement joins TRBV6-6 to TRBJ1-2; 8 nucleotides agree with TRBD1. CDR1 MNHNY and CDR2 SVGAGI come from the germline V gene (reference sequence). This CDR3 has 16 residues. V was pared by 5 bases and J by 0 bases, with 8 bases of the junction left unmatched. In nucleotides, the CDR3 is TGTGCCAGCAGTCAGGGGGCCCTGGCCTCTAACTATGGCTACACCTTC. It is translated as CASSQGALASNYGYTF.

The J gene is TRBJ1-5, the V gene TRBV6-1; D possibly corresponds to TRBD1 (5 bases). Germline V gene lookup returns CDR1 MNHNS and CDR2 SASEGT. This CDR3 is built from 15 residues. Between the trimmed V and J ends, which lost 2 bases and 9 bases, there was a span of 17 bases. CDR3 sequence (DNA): TGTGCCAGCAGTGAATCCGGGACTACCCAGGGGCCCCAGCATTTT. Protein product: CASSESGTTQGPQHF.

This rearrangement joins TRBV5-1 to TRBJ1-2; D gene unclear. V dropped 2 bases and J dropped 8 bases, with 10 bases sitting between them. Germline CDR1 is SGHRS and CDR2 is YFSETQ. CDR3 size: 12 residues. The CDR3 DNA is TGCGCCAGCAGCTTCCAGAATCAGGGCTACACCTTC. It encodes CASSFQNQGYTF.

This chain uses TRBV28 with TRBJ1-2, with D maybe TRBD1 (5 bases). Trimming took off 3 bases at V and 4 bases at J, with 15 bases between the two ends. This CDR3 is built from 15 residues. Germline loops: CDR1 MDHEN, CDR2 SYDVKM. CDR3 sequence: CASSFTFRDSYGYTF. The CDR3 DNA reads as TGTGCCAGCAGTTTTACCTTCAGGGACTCCTATGGCTACACCTTC.

The CDR3 here is CASSLPQTPGASFF. The CDR3, as DNA: TGTGCCAGCAGCTTACCGCAAACTCCGGGAGCGTCGTTCTTC. The rearrangement joins TRBV7-2 to TRBJ2-1, with TRBD2 as a possible D gene (6 bases). CDR1 and CDR2 (germline): SGHTA, FQGNSA. Deletions cut 2 bases from V and 15 bases from J, with 20 bases between. The CDR3 extends over 14 amino acids. The full variable domain, with the rest looked up from reference TRBV7-2 and TRBJ2-1, is GAGVSQSPSNKVTEKGKDVELRCDPISGHTALYWYRQSLGQGLEFLIYFQGNSAPDKSGLPSDRFSAERTGGSVSTLTIQRTQQEDSAVYLCASSLPQTPGASFFGPGTRLTVL.